This T cell receptor (beta chain) was recovered during a study of shared clonotypes between healthy human individuals. Whole-study results and caveats: Limitation of the genetic and exposure-history diversity represented came from the few donors. Larger estimated richness was generally seen in naive subsets than in memory subsets.

Every donor, a Caucasian adult, lived in Nashville, Tennessee. Method: immunoSEQ multiplex PCR; TCRdb's copy keeps in-frame clones and lacks some. This table holds 2 million to 2.5 million clones, around 90% found once. This clone has just a few counts. Its antigen is not known. This CDR3 region has 13 residues. With 8 bases removed from V and 9 bases from J, the gap between germline ends came to 17 bases. Germline lookup yields CDR1 MNHNY and CDR2 SVGAGI (reference sequence). Sequencing input: naive CD4+ T cells from PBMCs. Subset specified: CD45RA+ positively selected. The receptor comes from a man between 18 and 35 years old in good health. Some clones in this sample may be carry-over from other donors' samples. This rearrangement joins TRBV6-6 to TRBJ1-5; maybe TRBD1 (5 bases). The CDR3 nucleotides read TGTGCCAGCGACGGAGGGGTCCCTCGGCCCCAGCATTTT. Amino acid sequence: CASDGGVPRPQHF.